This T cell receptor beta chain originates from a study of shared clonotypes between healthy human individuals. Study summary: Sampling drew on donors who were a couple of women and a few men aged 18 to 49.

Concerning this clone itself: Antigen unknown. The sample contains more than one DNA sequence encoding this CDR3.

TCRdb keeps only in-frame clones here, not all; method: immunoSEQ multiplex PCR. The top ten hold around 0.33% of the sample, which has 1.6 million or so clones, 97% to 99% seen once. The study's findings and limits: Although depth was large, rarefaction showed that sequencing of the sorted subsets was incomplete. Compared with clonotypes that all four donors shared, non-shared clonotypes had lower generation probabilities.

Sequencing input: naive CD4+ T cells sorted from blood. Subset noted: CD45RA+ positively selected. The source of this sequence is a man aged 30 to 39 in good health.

The CDR3 spells CASSPQGLANEQFF. CDR3 nucleotide sequence: TGTGCCAGCTCACCCCAGGGACTAGCCAATGAGCAGTTCTTC. V is TRBV18 and J is TRBJ2-1, with 9 bases identical to TRBD2. The CDR3 is made up of 14 amino acids. V lost 3 bases and J lost 6; bases outside the gene matches: 3. Germline V lookup: CDR1 KGHSH, CDR2 LQKENI.